Listed here are 3 T cell receptor beta chains from one sample, sequenced in a study of blood T cell repertoires in COVID-19. Clones were read by immunoSEQ multiplex PCR, and TCRdb kept only the in-frame ones, dropping some. The table includes approximately 250,000 clones, around 83% detected once. Sequencing was carried out using peripheral blood. The receptors originated from a woman between 35 and 50 years old who had recovered from COVID-19.

The genes are TRBV6-4 and TRBJ2-1; TRBD2 agrees at 10 bases. The CDR3 extends over 15 amino acids. Trimming at V came to 0 bases and at J to 8 bases, leaving 4 bases not matched to a gene. Germline-derived CDR1 and CDR2 are MRHNA and SNTAGT. In nucleotides, the CDR3 is TGTGCCAGCAGTGACTCTTCTAGCGGGGGACATGAGCAGTTCTTC. Protein sequence: CASSDSSSGGHEQFF.

The rearrangement uses TRBV10-3 and TRBJ1-1, with 7 bases aligning to TRBD1. The germline gives CDR1 ENHRY, CDR2 SYGVKD. The CDR3 is made up of 13 amino acids. Trimming removed 9 bases from V and 1 base from J; junction bases left unmatched: 5. CDR3 coding DNA: TGTGCCATAAATCCAGGGGGGAACACTGAAGCTTTCTTT. Translation: CAINPGGNTEAFF.

This chain uses TRBV6-1 with TRBJ1-1, with unresolved D. The germline CDR1 and CDR2 sequences are MNHNS and SASEGT. This CDR3 is 16 amino acids long. Trimming took off 3 bases at V and 8 bases at J, with 22 bases between the two ends. CDR3 loop: CASSDLSRRLNPEAFF. The DNA of the CDR3 is TGTGCCAGCAGTGATCTGTCGAGGCGGCTGAACCCAGAAGCTTTCTTT.